This T cell receptor beta chain is drawn from a study of shared clonotypes between healthy human individuals. CDR1 is ENHRY, CDR2 SYGVKD, per germline. V was clipped by 10 bases and J by 0 bases; unmatched bases: 15. The CDR3 is 18 residues long. Profiled with immunoSEQ multiplex PCR; TCRdb holds only in-frame clones, not every one. The sample carries 1.5 million to 2.5 million clones, approximately 95% recorded once. Concerning this clone itself: Antigen: not known.

CD45RO-negative, CCR7-selected cells formed the naive CD8 fraction, which excluded terminally differentiated effector memory CD45RA+ cells. Healthy HIV-negative adults with no recent acute infections or vaccinations were recruited as donors. Study-wide results and caveats: Naive CD4 clonotypes overlapped across a handful of donors at about 5.3%. An anticipated effect of sequencing depth on clonotype sharing among donors was recognized.

This chain links TRBV10-3 with TRBJ2-2; 9 bases match TRBD1. The sequence was collected from a man between 18 and 35 years old in good health. Sequencing was done on a sample of naive CD8+ T cells sorted from blood. The CDR3 reads CATNPEWDRVANTGELFF. For the CDR3, the DNA is TGTGCCACCAACCCCGAATGGGACAGGGTGGCGAACACCGGGGAGCTGTTTTTT.